The 4 T cell receptor beta chains reported below all come from one sample, sequenced in a study of blood T cell repertoires in COVID-19. Here immunoSEQ multiplex PCR was the method, and the copy in TCRdb shows in-frame clones only, minus some. The repertoire holds fewer than 150,000 clones, with 80% to 90% as singletons. The sequenced material came from peripheral blood. The receptors derive from a woman between 40 and 50 years old with acute or convalescent COVID-19.

The J gene is TRBJ2-7, the V gene TRBV30; the D is unclear. The length of the CDR3 is 14 residues. CDR1 is GTSNPN and CDR2 is SVGIG in the germline V gene (reference sequence). V lost 8 bases and J 4 bases, leaving 21 bases between the germline ends. The CDR3 spells CATSRRYDLYEQYF. As DNA, the CDR3 is TGTGCCACCTCGAGACGGTATGACTTGTACGAGCAGTACTTC.

This chain links TRBV19 with TRBJ2-7; tentatively, D is TRBD1 (6 bases). The CDR3 consists of 15 residues. CDR1 and CDR2 from the germline V gene are LNHDA and SQIVND (reference sequence). Trimming took 2 bases from V and 0 from J, leaving 11 bases between them. CDR3 loop: CASSISQGPSYEQYF. CDR3 coding DNA: TGTGCCAGTAGTATATCACAGGGTCCCTCCTACGAGCAGTACTTC.

The chain carries TRBV30 and TRBJ1-1; possible D gene TRBD1, 6 bases. Germline V gene data show CDR1 as GTSNPN and CDR2 as SVGIG (reference sequence). This CDR3 comprises 13 residues. V lost 2 bases, J lost 1 base, and 8 bases lay in between. This CDR3 reads CAWSLTGNTEAFF. CDR3 nucleotide sequence: TGTGCCTGGAGTTTGACAGGGAACACTGAAGCTTTCTTT.

The chain couples TRBV7-2 to TRBJ2-5; 9 nucleotides match TRBD2. Trimming removed 1 base from V and 2 bases from J; junction bases left unmatched: 5. There are 16 residues in the CDR3. Germline V gene data show CDR1 as SGHTA and CDR2 as FQGNSA. CDR3 protein: CASSLGMTSGQETQYF. In DNA form, the CDR3 reads TGTGCCAGCAGCTTAGGCATGACTAGCGGACAAGAGACCCAGTACTTC.